These 11 T cell receptor beta chains were sequenced from one sample in a study of human thymus T cells. The thymus tissue came from resections taken during corrective heart surgery. Sequencing was performed with immunoSEQ multiplex PCR; in TCRdb, only in-frame clones are kept and a portion is missing. The repertoire includes roughly 130,000 clones, more than 90% of them detected once, and under 0.025% sits in the top ten. Source material: thymus tissue. The receptors stem from a boy younger than two with a congenital heart defect but otherwise immunologically healthy.

This clone was counted once. This chain links TRBV4-3 with TRBJ1-5; perhaps TRBD1 as D (5 bases). Trimming cost V 4 bases and J 7 bases, with 14 bases left between them. CDR3 length: 14 residues. CDR1 is LGHNA and CDR2 is YSLEER in the germline V gene. The CDR3 spells CASSLTLGEQPQHF. CDR3 in DNA: TGCGCCAGCAGCCTTACACTAGGGGAACAGCCCCAGCATTTT.

V is TRBV28 and J is TRBJ1-6; tentatively, D is TRBD1 (5 bases). In germline, CDR1 is MDHEN, CDR2 SYDVKM. Trimming removed 0 bases at V and 2 bases at J, with 5 bases between. This CDR3 has 15 residues. The CDR3 spells CASSLWGAYNSPLHF. The CDR3 DNA reads as TGTGCCAGCAGTTTATGGGGGGCCTATAATTCACCCCTCCACTTT.

The chain combines TRBV5-5 with TRBJ2-7; either TRBD1 or TRBD2 may fit D (5 bases each). V lost 0 bases, J lost 3 bases, and 16 bases lay in between. Germline CDR1 is SGHKS and CDR2 is YYEKEE (reference sequence). This CDR3 is 16 amino acids long. In DNA, the CDR3 is TGTGCCAGCAGCTTGGCCGGGGCAGGAACGGACTACGAGCAGTACTTC. Amino acid sequence: CASSLAGAGTDYEQYF.

The J gene is TRBJ2-1, the V gene TRBV7-6; the D is unclear. The germline gives CDR1 SGHVS, CDR2 FNYEAQ. This CDR3 has 14 amino acids. Trimming took 3 bases from V and 0 from J, leaving 6 bases between them. The CDR3 loop is CASSLESSYNEQFF. The CDR3 DNA reads as TGTGCCAGCAGCTTGGAGAGCTCCTACAATGAGCAGTTCTTC.

A single count supports this clone. The chain employs TRBV10-3 and TRBJ2-3; 9 nucleotides align to TRBD2. V gave up 4 bases and J gave up 3 bases; unmatched junction bases: 8. Germline loops: CDR1 ENHRY, CDR2 SYGVKD. The CDR3 covers 16 residues. In DNA, the CDR3 is TGTGCCATCAGTGGCGGGGGGGCTATGAGGACAGATACGCAGTATTTT. It is translated as CAISGGGAMRTDTQYF.

This rearrangement joins TRBV5-6 to TRBJ1-1, with D hard to call. CDR3 length equals 14 residues. Germline CDR1 is SGHDT and CDR2 is YYEEEE. V was pared by 3 bases and J by 0 bases, with 9 bases between. CDR3 sequence: CASSCRALNTEAFF. CDR3 sequence (DNA): TGTGCCAGCAGCTGTAGGGCGTTGAACACTGAAGCTTTCTTT.

The chain links TRBV6-5 to TRBJ2-7, with a weak D call TRBD1 (6 bases). Trimming removed 2 bases at V and 2 bases at J, with 13 bases between. Germline V gene sequence: CDR1 MNHEY, CDR2 SVGAGI. The CDR3 runs to 15 residues. The CDR3 DNA sequence: TGTGCCAGCAGTTACGCAGGGGCCTTCACCTACGAGCAGTACTTC. It specifies CASSYAGAFTYEQYF.

This clone was observed once. The chain uses TRBV11-2 and TRBJ1-6, with unresolved D. V was pared by 2 bases and J by 2 bases, with 7 bases between. Germline lookup yields CDR1 SGHAT and CDR2 FQNNGV. The CDR3 has 15 amino acids. CDR3 nucleotide sequence: TGTGCCAGCAGCTTACGCACGGCCTATAATTCACCCCTCCACTTT. Protein: CASSLRTAYNSPLHF.

This sequence joins TRBV9 and TRBJ2-3; 11 bases match TRBD2. The CDR3 is 16 residues long. Germline assignment: CDR1 SGDLS and CDR2 YYNGEE. J gave up 6 bases and V 3 bases, and 9 bases lay outside the gene matches. The CDR3 nucleotides are TGTGCCAGCAGCGGGTGTAGCGGGGGGGCTGGGGATACGCAGTATTTT. Its protein is CASSGCSGGAGDTQYF.

The chain recombines TRBV7-9 with TRBJ2-1; D is tentatively TRBD1 or TRBD2 (5 bases each). Trimming shortened V by 4 bases and J by 4 bases, and 8 bases separated the two germline ends. This CDR3 is built from 13 residues. Germline CDR1 reads SEHNR; CDR2 reads FQNEAQ (reference sequence). This CDR3 reads CASSYGGYNEQFF. Here the CDR3 DNA reads TGTGCCAGCAGCTATGGGGGTTACAATGAGCAGTTCTTC.

The genes are TRBV30 and TRBJ1-2; D unclear. Germline values: CDR1 GTSNPN, CDR2 SVGIG (reference sequence). There are 13 residues in the CDR3. V was trimmed by 3 bases and J by 6 bases, leaving 14 bases between them. For the CDR3, the DNA is TGTGCCTGGAGCGAAAGAAGGGATCATGGCTACACCTTC. This translates into CAWSERRDHGYTF.